The TCR beta chain described here comes from a study of cytomegalovirus exposure and HLA in healthy donors. Study findings and constraints: In vitro, three CMV-associated chains proved specific for CMV antigens. Published work reported that the classifier diagnosed cytomegalovirus status with high specificity and sensitivity. Most observed TCR sequences were rare, whereas some public TCRs were detected in many donors.

Repertoires were generated with immunoSEQ multiplex PCR, while TCRdb's copy carries only in-frame clones and drops some. The sample carries around 120,000 clones, 70% to 90% recorded once. On this clone: The antigen remains undetermined.

The receptor comes from a man aged 18-30 years in good health and CMV-seropositive. The sample comprised PBMCs.

The DNA of the CDR3 is TGCGCCAGCAGCCTCCGGGACAGCTCCTACGAGCAGTACTTC. Residues: CASSLRDSSYEQYF. The chain links TRBV4-1 to TRBJ2-7, with 7 positions matching TRBD1. Trimming took 4 bases from V and 0 from J; bases not matched to a gene: 3. Germline V gene data show CDR1 as MGHRA and CDR2 as YSYEKL. The CDR3 totals 14 residues.